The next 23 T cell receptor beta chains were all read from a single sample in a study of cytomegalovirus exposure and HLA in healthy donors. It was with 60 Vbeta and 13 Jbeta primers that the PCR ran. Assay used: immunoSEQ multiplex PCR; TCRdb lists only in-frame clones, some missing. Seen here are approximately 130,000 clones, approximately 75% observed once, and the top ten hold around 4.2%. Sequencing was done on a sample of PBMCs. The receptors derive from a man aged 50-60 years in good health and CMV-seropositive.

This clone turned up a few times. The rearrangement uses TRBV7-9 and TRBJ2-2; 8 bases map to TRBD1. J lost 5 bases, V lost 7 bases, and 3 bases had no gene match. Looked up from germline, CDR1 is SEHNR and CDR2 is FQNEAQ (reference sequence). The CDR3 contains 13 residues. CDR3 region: CASTRQGTGELFF. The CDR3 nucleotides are TGTGCCAGCACCCGACAGGGGACCGGGGAGCTGTTTTTT.

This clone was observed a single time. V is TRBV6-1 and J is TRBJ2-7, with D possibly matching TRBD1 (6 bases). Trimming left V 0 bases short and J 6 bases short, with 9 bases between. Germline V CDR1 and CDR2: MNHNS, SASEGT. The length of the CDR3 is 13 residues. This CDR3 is CASSEARGTEQYF. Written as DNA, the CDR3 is TGTGCCAGCAGTGAAGCCAGGGGCACCGAGCAGTACTTC.

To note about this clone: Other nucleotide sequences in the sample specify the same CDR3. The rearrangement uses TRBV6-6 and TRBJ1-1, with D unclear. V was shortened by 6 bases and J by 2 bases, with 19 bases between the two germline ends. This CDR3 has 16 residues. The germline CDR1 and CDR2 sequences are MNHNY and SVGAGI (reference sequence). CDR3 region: CASSPIGGWGNTEAFF. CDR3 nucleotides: TGTGCCAGCAGCCCAATCGGCGGGTGGGGAAACACTGAAGCTTTCTTT.

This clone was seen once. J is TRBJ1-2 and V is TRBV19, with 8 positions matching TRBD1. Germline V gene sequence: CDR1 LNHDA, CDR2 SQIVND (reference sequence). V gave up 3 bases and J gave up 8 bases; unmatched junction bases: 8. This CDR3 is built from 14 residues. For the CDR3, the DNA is TGTGCCAGTAGTATTTATCAGGGGGCGAAAGGCTACACCTTC. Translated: CASSIYQGAKGYTF.

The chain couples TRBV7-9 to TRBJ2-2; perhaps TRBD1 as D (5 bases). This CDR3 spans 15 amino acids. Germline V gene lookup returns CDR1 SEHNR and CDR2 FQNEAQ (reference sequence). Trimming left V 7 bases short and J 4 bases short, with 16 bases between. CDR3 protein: CASKGKGIGTGELFF. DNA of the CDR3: TGTGCCAGCAAGGGGAAGGGAATTGGCACCGGGGAGCTGTTTTTT.

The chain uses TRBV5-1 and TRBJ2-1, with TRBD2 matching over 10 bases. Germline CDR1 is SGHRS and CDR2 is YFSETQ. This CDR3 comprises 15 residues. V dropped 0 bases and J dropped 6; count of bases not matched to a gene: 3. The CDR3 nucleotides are TGCGCCAGCAGCTTGGTGGTAGCGGGAGGCAATGAGCAGTTCTTC. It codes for CASSLVVAGGNEQFF.

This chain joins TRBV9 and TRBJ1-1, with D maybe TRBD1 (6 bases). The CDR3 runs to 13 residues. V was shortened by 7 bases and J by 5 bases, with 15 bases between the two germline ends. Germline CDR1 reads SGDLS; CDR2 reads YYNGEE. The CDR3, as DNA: TGTGCCAGCGGGGGCGGGGGCAGGACTGAAGCTTTCTTT. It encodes CASGGGGRTEAFF.

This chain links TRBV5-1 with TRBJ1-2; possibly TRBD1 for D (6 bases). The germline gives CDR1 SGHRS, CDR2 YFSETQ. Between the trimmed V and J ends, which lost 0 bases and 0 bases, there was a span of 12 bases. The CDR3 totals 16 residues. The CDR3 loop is CASSLGQGIPNYGYTF. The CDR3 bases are TGCGCCAGCAGCTTGGGGCAGGGGATTCCTAACTATGGCTACACCTTC.

The CDR3 DNA is TGTGCCAGCAGCTTTCCCGGACTCGGCCCAAGAAACACCATATATTTT. Its translation: CASSFPGLGPRNTIYF. This chain joins TRBV5-5 and TRBJ1-3; D is unresolved. Deletions cut 2 bases from V and 5 bases from J, with 17 bases between. The V gene's germline CDR1 is SGHKS and CDR2 YYEKEE (reference sequence). CDR3 length equals 16 residues. Using reference TRBV5-5 and TRBJ1-3 for the parts outside the CDR3, the full variable domain is DAGVTQSPTHLIKTRGQQVTLRCSPISGHKSVSWYQQVLGQGPQFIFQYYEKEERGRGNFPDRFSARQFPNYSSELNVNALLLGDSALYLCASSFPGLGPRNTIYFGEGSWLTVV.

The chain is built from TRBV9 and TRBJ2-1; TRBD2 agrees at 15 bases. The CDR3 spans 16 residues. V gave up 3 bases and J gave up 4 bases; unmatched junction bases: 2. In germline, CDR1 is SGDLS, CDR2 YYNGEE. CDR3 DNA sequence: TGTGCCAGCAGCGCTGGACTAGCGGGGGGGTACAATGAGCAGTTCTTC. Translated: CASSAGLAGGYNEQFF.

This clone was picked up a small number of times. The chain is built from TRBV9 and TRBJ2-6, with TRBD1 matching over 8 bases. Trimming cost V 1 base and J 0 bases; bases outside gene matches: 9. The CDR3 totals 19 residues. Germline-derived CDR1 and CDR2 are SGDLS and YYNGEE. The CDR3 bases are TGTGCCAGCAGCGTAACCCCAGGGACAGGCCTCTCTGGGGCCAACGTCCTGACTTTC. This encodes CASSVTPGTGLSGANVLTF.

DNA of the CDR3: TGTGCCAGTCGACAGGGGCCCCGGGAGACCCAGTACTTC. Its translation: CASRQGPRETQYF. J is TRBJ2-5 and V is TRBV19; 8 bases map to TRBD1. The CDR3 is 13 amino acids. In germline, CDR1 is LNHDA, CDR2 SQIVND (reference sequence). J was trimmed by 5 bases and V by 8 bases; bases with no gene match: 7.

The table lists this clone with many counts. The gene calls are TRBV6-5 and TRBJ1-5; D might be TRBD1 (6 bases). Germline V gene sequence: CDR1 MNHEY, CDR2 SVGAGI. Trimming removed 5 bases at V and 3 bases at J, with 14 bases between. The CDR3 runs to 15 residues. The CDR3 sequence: CASSVDRNLNQPQHF. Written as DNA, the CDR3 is TGTGCCAGCAGTGTCGACAGGAACCTCAATCAGCCCCAGCATTTT.

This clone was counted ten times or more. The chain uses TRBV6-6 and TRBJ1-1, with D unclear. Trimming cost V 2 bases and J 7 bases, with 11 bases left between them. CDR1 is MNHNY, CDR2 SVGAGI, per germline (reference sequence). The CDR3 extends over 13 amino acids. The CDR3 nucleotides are TGTGCCAGCAGTTACGCGTCGCCCGGTGAAGCTTTCTTT. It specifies CASSYASPGEAFF.

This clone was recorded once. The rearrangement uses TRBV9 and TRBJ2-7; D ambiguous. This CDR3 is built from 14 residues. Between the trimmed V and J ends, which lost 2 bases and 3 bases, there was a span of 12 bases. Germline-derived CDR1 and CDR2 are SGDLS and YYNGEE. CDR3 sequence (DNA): TGTGCCAGCAGCGTTGGTAGCCGCGACTACGAGCAGTACTTC. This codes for CASSVGSRDYEQYF.

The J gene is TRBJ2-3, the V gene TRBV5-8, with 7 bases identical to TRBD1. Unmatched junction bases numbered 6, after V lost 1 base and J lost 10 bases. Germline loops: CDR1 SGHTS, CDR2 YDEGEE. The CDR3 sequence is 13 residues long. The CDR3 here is CASSLRGPDAQYF. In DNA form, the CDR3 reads TGTGCCAGCAGCTTGAGGGGGCCCGACGCGCAGTATTTT. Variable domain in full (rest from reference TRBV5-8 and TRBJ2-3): EAGVTQSPTHLIKTRGQQATLRCSPISGHTSVYWYQQALGLGLQFLLWYDEGEERNRGNFPPRFSGRQFPNYSSELNVNALELEDSALYLCASSLRGPDAQYFGPGTRLTVL.

CDR3 nucleotide sequence: TGTGCCATCAGTGAGGACAGGGTAAACTCACCCCTCCACTTT. As protein: CAISEDRVNSPLHF. V usage is TRBV10-3 and J usage is TRBJ1-6; the match to TRBD1 covers 7 bases. The CDR3 consists of 14 residues. V was pared by 2 bases and J by 10 bases, with 5 bases of the junction left unmatched. Germline lookup yields CDR1 ENHRY and CDR2 SYGVKD.

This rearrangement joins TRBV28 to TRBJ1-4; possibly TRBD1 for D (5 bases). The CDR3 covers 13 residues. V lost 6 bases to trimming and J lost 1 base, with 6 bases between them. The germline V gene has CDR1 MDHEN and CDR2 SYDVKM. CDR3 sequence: CASRGGTNEKLFF. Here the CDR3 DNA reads TGTGCCAGCAGGGGGGGAACTAATGAAAAACTGTTTTTT.

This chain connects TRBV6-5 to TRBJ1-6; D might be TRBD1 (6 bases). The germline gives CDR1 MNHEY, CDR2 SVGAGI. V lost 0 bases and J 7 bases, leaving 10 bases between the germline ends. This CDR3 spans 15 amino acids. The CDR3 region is CASSYSARGNSPLHF. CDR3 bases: TGTGCCAGCAGTTACTCAGCCAGGGGAAATTCACCCCTCCACTTT.

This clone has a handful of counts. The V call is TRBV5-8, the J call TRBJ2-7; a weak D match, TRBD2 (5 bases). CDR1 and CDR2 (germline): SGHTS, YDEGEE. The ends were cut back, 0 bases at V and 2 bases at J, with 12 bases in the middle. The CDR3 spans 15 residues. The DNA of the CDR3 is TGTGCCAGCAGCTTGGGGGCGAGCGGTACCTACGAGCAGTACTTC. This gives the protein CASSLGASGTYEQYF.

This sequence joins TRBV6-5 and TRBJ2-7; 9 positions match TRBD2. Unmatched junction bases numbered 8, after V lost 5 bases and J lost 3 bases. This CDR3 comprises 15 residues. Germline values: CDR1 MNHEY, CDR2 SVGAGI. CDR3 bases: TGTGCCAGCAGTAAACCGGGACTAGCTGACTACGAGCAGTACTTC. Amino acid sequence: CASSKPGLADYEQYF.

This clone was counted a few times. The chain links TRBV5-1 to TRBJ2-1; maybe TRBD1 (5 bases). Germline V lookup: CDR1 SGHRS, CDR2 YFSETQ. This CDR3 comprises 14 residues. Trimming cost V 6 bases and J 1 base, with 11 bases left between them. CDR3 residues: CASTPGQSYNEQFF. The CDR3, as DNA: TGCGCCAGCACCCCAGGGCAGTCCTACAATGAGCAGTTCTTC.

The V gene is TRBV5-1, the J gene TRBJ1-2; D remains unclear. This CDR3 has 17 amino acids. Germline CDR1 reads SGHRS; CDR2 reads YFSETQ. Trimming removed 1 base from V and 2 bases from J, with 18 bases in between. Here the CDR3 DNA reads TGCGCCAGCAGCTTGCCCCACTCCGACAATACCAACTATGGCTACACCTTC. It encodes CASSLPHSDNTNYGYTF.